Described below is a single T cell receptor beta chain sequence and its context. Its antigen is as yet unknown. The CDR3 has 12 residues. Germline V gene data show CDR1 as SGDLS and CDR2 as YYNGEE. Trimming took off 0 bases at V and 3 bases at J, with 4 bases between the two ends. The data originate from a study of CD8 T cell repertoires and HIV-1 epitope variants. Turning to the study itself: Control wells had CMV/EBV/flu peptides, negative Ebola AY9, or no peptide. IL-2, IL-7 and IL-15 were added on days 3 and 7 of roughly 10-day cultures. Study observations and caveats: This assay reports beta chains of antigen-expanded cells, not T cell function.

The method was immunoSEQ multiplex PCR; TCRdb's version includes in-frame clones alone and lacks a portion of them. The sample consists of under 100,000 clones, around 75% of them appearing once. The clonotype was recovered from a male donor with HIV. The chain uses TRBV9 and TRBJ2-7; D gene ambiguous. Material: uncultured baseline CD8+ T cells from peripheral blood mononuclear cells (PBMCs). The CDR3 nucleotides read TGTGCCAGCAGCGTAGTTGTCTACGAGCAGTACTTC. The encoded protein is CASSVVVYEQYF.